This is a list of T cell receptor beta chains from one sample in a study of OX40 agonist ivuxolimab in advanced cancers. Generated by immunoSEQ multiplex PCR, the TCRdb table keeps only in-frame clones and is missing some. Of roughly 90,000 clones in the sample, more than 75% are singletons; the top ten hold less than 0.35%. Sample: CD4+ or CD8+ T cells sorted from blood, taken in a trial of the OX40 agonist ivuxolimab. These receptors came from an adult with an advanced solid tumor such as melanoma, head and neck, liver or kidney cancer. The CDR3 runs from the conserved cysteine through the conserved F or W. The order of the fields is J gene, clone size, D gene, V gene, CDR3 DNA, CDR3 protein. The D gene is left open where the match is weak. Only part of the rows carry a size: once, few, many, or a class if the clone is expanded.

>TRBJ2-5|once|-|TRBV11-1
TGTGCCAGCAGCGTCCGCCGGGGGCGGAGAGAGACCCAGTACTTC
CASSVRRGRRETQYF
>TRBJ2-7|-|TRBD2|TRBV28
TGTGCCAGCAGTTTATATGGTACTAGCGGGAGTAGCGAGCAGTACTTC
CASSLYGTSGSSEQYF
>TRBJ2-1|-|TRBD1|TRBV13
TGTGCCAGCAGCACACGACAGGGTACCAATGAGCAGTTCTTC
CASSTRQGTNEQFF
>TRBJ2-7|-|TRBD2|TRBV28
TGTGCCAGCAGTTTAAGCCCTAGCGGGACCTTTGAGCAGTACTTC
CASSLSPSGTFEQYF
>TRBJ2-5|-|TRBD2|TRBV7-8
TGTGCCAGCAGCACTAGCGGGGGCGGGACCCAGTACTTC
CASSTSGGGTQYF
>TRBJ1-1|-|-|TRBV7-9
TGTGCCAGCTCCCAACAGGGATCGAACACTGAAGCTTTCTTT
CASSQQGSNTEAFF
>TRBJ2-1|-|-|TRBV10-3
TGTGCCATCAGACCAGGAGTGAACAATGAGCAGTTCTTC
CAIRPGVNNEQFF
>TRBJ2-5|-|TRBD2|TRBV4-3
TGCGCCAGCAGCCAGGTCCTGGGAGTAGCGGGAGTAGGGACCCAGTACTTC
CASSQVLGVAGVGTQYF
>TRBJ1-2|-|-|TRBV4-2
TGTGCCAGCAGCCAAGAGGGTGGCTACACCTTC
CASSQEGGYTF
>TRBJ2-5|once|-|TRBV28
TGTGCCAGCAGTTTAGAGGGGCGTGAGACCCAGTACTTC
CASSLEGRETQYF